This T cell receptor beta chain was documented in a study of patients with pleural tuberculosis (dated by TCRdb to the mid-2010s). Measured from the cysteine to the phenylalanine, the CDR3 is 15 residues long. Here the CDR3 DNA is all that survives: 45 bases in frame from base 1. The V end gives up 8 bases and the J end 5 bases, leaving 10 bases in the junction not matched to a gene. The germline V gene yields KGHDR for CDR1 and SFDVKD for CDR2. The sequencer was an Illumina Genome Analyzer IIx. The public reads were reanalyzed by TCRdb: fastp trimming at Q25, MiXCR alignment, in-frame beta chains only. Every entry covers one CDR3 protein and lists the most common genes and DNA from its rows. In this sample the table shows 29,000 or so distinct CDR3 sequences, approximately 20% of which occur a single time. The ten biggest clones cover about 4% of the sample. Notes on this clonotype: The antigen this receptor binds is unknown. The input lacks base qualities; no much larger clone sits a single base away.

This chain is built from TRBV24-1 and TRBJ1-1; TRBD1 fits 10 bases in the junction. The sequence derives from a human donor with pleural tuberculosis. The sample consisted of peripheral blood. The DNA reads as follows: TGTGCCACCACGGCCGGGACAGGGGTGGCTACTGAAGCTTTCTTT. It encodes CATTAGTGVATEAFF.